This T cell receptor (beta chain) was retrieved from a study of T cell clonality in common variable immunodeficiency. Comments on this clone: Its specificity is not known. The CDR3 extends 3 residues past the end of the read, so its final part is completed from the germline J gene.

Trimming at V came to 4 bases and at J to 6 bases, leaving 5 bases not matched to a gene. The CDR3 consists of 13 residues. Germline V gene lookup returns CDR1 SGHVS and CDR2 FNYEAQ. Study-level results: In common variable immunodeficiency, TCR beta chains reportedly carried fewer deletions and N-nucleotide insertions. CVID subjects shared fewer TCRbeta clones than healthy controls did.

Repertoires were generated with immunoSEQ multiplex PCR, while TCRdb's copy carries only in-frame clones and drops some. This sample's table has fewer than 8,500 clones. CVID subjects had received replacement immunoglobulin for at least one year. The sample was peripheral blood mononuclear cells. The TCR was taken from a human donor with common variable immunodeficiency. This sequence joins TRBV7-6 and TRBJ2-7; 8 bases agree with TRBD2. The CDR3 loop reads CASSSSGTSEQYF. The CDR3 DNA, read in part, is TGTGCCAGCAGCTCATCGGGGACTAGCGAG.